Sequencing of this TCR beta chain was carried out in a study of neurological immune-mediated disorders. Whenever a sequencing run was performed, it yielded over 190 million TCR-beta sequences from 15-18 subjects. Each CDR3 protein gets one entry after TCRdb re-called the 5' RACE reads with MiXCR. Altogether 50,000 to 70,000 distinct CDR3 sequences are present, roughly 4.3% being singletons, with the ten largest covering about 6.9%. This clonotype was picked up many times. V was cut by 7 bases and J by 4 bases, with 13 bases left in between. The CDR3 runs to 13 residues. CDR1 and CDR2 from the germline V gene are LNHDA and SQIVND (reference sequence).

The chain combines TRBV19 with TRBJ1-1; D is undetermined. This receptor was taken from a man under 40 with multiple sclerosis. Sequencing input: PBMCs. Here the CDR3 reads CASTGMEGTEAFF. The CDR3 DNA reads as TGTGCCAGTACTGGGATGGAGGGCACTGAAGCTTTCTTT.